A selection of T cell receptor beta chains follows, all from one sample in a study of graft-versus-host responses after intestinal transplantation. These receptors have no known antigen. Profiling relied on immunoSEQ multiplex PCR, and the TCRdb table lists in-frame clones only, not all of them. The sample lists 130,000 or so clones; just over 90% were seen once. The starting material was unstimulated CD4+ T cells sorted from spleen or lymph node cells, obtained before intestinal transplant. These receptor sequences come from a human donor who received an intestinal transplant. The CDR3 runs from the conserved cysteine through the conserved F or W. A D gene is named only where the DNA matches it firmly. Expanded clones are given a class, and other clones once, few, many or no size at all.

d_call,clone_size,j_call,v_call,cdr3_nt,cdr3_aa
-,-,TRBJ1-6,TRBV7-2,TGTGCCAGCAGCACTCGCCCTTCATCACCCCTCCACTTT,CASSTRPSSPLHF
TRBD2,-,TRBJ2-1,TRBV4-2,TGTGCCAGCAGCCCGTCGGTCCGGGGGGAATACAATGAGCAGTTCTTC,CASSPSVRGEYNEQFF
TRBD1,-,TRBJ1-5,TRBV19,TGTGCCAGTAGTCCATCAAGGGACAGGGGGCCTCAGCCCCAGCATTTT,CASSPSRDRGPQPQHF
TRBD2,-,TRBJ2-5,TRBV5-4,TGTGCCAGCAGCAAGACTAGCGGGGCACAGGGAGAGACCCAGTACTTC,CASSKTSGAQGETQYF
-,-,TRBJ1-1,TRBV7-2,TGTGCCAGCAGCTTAGAGGTTATTAGGTTTCGGAACACTGAAGCTTTCTTT,CASSLEVIRFRNTEAFF
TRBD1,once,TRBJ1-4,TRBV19,TGTGCCAGTAGTATAAGGACAGGGGCGTATGAAAAACTGTTTTTT,CASSIRTGAYEKLFF
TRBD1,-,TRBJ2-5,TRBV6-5,TGTGCCAGCAGCCGGACAGGGGAGCAGGGGGAGACCCAGTACTTC,CASSRTGEQGETQYF
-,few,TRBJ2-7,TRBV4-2,TGTGCCAGCAGCCAAGACCGGCAGGGCTACGAGCAGTACTTC,CASSQDRQGYEQYF
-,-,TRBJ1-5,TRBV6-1,TGTGCCAGCAGTGAAGCCGGACAGTCTCTAAACCATCAGCCCCAGCATTTT,CASSEAGQSLNHQPQHF
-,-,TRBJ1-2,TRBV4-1,TGCGCCAGCAGCCAAGGGTCAGGGGAGTATGGCTACACCTTC,CASSQGSGEYGYTF
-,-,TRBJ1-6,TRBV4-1,TGCGCCAGCAGCCAAGATACAGGGAGCTCCTATAATTCACCCCTCCACTTT,CASSQDTGSSYNSPLHF
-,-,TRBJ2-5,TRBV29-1,TGCAGCGCGATCGGGGGGCGTCGACAGGGCCAAGAGACCCAGTACTTC,CSAIGGRRQGQETQYF
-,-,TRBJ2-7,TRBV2,TGTGCCAGCTTCGTGACGCTTAACTACGAGCAGTACTTC,CASFVTLNYEQYF
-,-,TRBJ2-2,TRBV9,TGTGCCAGCAGCGTAGACCCAGGGGCGGGCACCGGGGAGCTGTTTTTT,CASSVDPGAGTGELFF
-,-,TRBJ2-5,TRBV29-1,TGCAGCTTCAAGGTAGCACGAGAGACCCAGTACTTC,CSFKVARETQYF
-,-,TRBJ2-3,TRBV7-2,TGTGCCAGCAGCTTAGTCGCGGGAGATACGCAGTATTTT,CASSLVAGDTQYF
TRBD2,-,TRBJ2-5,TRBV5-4,TGTGCCAGCAGCTCGGGACTAGAAGAGACCCAGTACTTC,CASSSGLEETQYF
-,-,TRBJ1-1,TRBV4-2,TGTGCCAGCAGCCTCGGTCCCGGGGAGGACACTGAAGCTTTCTTT,CASSLGPGEDTEAFF
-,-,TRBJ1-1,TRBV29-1,TGCAGCGTTGTAGGGCAGGGGAACACTGAAGCTTTCTTT,CSVVGQGNTEAFF
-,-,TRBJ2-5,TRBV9,TGTGCCAGCAGCGTAGACCAGCGCCAAGAGACCCAGTACTTC,CASSVDQRQETQYF
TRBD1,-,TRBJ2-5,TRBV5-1,TGCGCCAGCAGCTTGGGCAGGGACAGGGAAGAGACCCAGTACTTC,CASSLGRDREETQYF
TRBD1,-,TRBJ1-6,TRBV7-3,TGTGCCAGCTCTGCAGGGGGAAATTCACCCCTCCACTTT,CASSAGGNSPLHF
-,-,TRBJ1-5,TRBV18,TGTGCCAGCTCACCAAGGGCACAGGTGGGCAATCAGCCCCAGCATTTT,CASSPRAQVGNQPQHF
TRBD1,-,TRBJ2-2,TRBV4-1,TGCGCCAGCAGCCGGGACAGGGGGATCGCCGGGGAGCTGGTTTTT,CASSRDRGIAGELVF